Presented here are 10 T cell receptor beta chains from one specimen sequenced in a study of cytomegalovirus exposure and HLA in healthy donors. The PCR used 60 Vbeta and 13 Jbeta primers. Profiling relied on immunoSEQ multiplex PCR, and the TCRdb table lists in-frame clones only, not all of them. The data contain 140,000 to 150,000 clones, about 82% of them singletons. Sequenced: PBMCs. The receptors shown here come from a male donor in good health and CMV-seronegative.

The chain is built from TRBV29-1 and TRBJ1-2, with TRBD1 matching 7 bases. This CDR3 is built from 15 residues. The V gene end was trimmed by 1 base and the J gene end by 3 bases; junction bases not matched to a gene: 8. The V gene's germline CDR1 is SQVTM and CDR2 ANQGSEA. CDR3 in DNA: TGCAGCGTTGAAGGGACCGGGACAGACTACTATGGCTACACCTTC. Translation gives CSVEGTGTDYYGYTF.

The chain links TRBV9 to TRBJ2-3, with D possibly being TRBD2 (6 bases). The CDR3 covers 17 residues. Germline CDR1 is SGDLS and CDR2 is YYNGEE. Trimming took 4 bases from V and 0 from J, leaving 18 bases between them. The CDR3 sequence is CASSRSGREQSTDTQYF. CDR3 in DNA: TGTGCCAGCAGCCGGTCGGGCCGGGAGCAGAGCACAGATACGCAGTATTTT.

The chain has TRBV19 and TRBJ2-1; 10 bases line up with TRBD2. This CDR3 region has 17 residues. J gave up 6 bases and V 6 bases, and 14 bases lay outside the gene matches. Germline CDR1 reads LNHDA; CDR2 reads SQIVND (reference sequence). For the CDR3, the DNA is TGTGCCAGTAGCGCACTAGCGGGATTTACCCCGACCAATGAGCAGTTCTTC. Its translation is CASSALAGFTPTNEQFF.

This chain connects TRBV19 to TRBJ1-2; D is perhaps TRBD1 (5 bases). The V end lost 3 bases, the J end lost 3 bases, and 11 bases lay between the germline ends. The germline gives CDR1 LNHDA, CDR2 SQIVND (reference sequence). The length of the CDR3 is 14 residues. This chain's CDR3 is CASSIRASDYGYTF. The CDR3 DNA sequence: TGTGCCAGTAGTATCAGGGCATCGGACTATGGCTACACCTTC.

The V and J genes are TRBV5-4 and TRBJ1-2; D ambiguous. This CDR3 has 14 residues. Germline V CDR1 and CDR2: SGHNT, YYREEE (reference sequence). Trimming removed 2 bases from V and 3 bases from J, with 11 bases in between. Written as DNA, the CDR3 is TGTGCCAGCAGCTTATTAGCTTCGCACTATGGCTACACCTTC. This sequence encodes CASSLLASHYGYTF.

This clone appeared a few times. The chain links TRBV5-1 to TRBJ2-2, with D perhaps matching TRBD2 (7 bases). With 3 bases removed from V and 5 bases from J, the gap between germline ends came to 17 bases. Germline V CDR1 and CDR2: SGHRS, YFSETQ. The CDR3 has 16 residues. CDR3 nucleotide sequence: TGCGCCAGCAGCTCCTCCCGGAGGGGGGGAACCGGGGAGCTGTTTTTT. Translation gives CASSSSRRGGTGELFF.

The chain uses TRBV12-5 and TRBJ1-2; 8 positions agree with TRBD1. This CDR3 region has 14 residues. V shed 4 bases, J shed 4 bases, and the junction held 5 bases outside the gene matches. Germline-derived CDR1 and CDR2 are LGHNT and FRNRAP. The CDR3 reads CASGSPGGFYGYTF. The CDR3, as DNA: TGTGCTAGTGGTTCTCCAGGGGGCTTCTATGGCTACACCTTC.

Only one count was recorded for this clone. The chain uses TRBV7-9 and TRBJ1-2, with D possibly matching TRBD1 (5 bases). Germline loops: CDR1 SEHNR, CDR2 FQNEAQ (reference sequence). V lost 2 bases to trimming and J lost 3 bases, with 13 bases between them. The CDR3 has 15 amino acids. CDR3 loop: CASSLYLDIDYGYTF. CDR3 in DNA: TGTGCCAGCAGCTTATATTTGGACATCGACTATGGCTACACCTTC.

This clone has only a few counts. CDR3 loop: CASTPWGQAKLRINEQFF. The CDR3 nucleotides are TGTGCCAGCACCCCGTGGGGACAGGCCAAGCTTAGGATTAATGAGCAGTTCTTC. The chain carries TRBV28 and TRBJ2-1, with 8 bases lining up with TRBD1. CDR1 is MDHEN and CDR2 is SYDVKM in the germline V gene. V lost 7 bases and J lost 7; bases outside the gene matches: 21. The CDR3 is made up of 18 amino acids. Based on the CDR3 plus reference TRBV28 and TRBJ2-1, the full variable domain is DVKVTQSSRYLVKRTGEKVFLECVQDMDHENMFWYRQDPGLGLRLIYFSYDVKMKEKGDIPEGYSVSREKKERFSLILESASTNQTSMYLCASTPWGQAKLRINEQFFGPGTRLTVL.

This clone is a singleton in its sample. J is TRBJ2-7 and V is TRBV7-9; a weak D match, TRBD2 (6 bases). This CDR3 comprises 12 residues. V was cut by 5 bases and J by 6 bases, with 11 bases left in between. Germline V gene lookup returns CDR1 SEHNR and CDR2 FQNEAQ (reference sequence). The CDR3 nucleotides are TGTGCCAGCAGCCCCGGGGGTAGCGAGCAGTACTTC. It codes for CASSPGGSEQYF.